Below, 2 T cell receptor beta chains from the same sample are listed, as sequenced in a study of regulatory T cells in long-lasting Graves disease (dated by TCRdb to 2020 to 2023). Library preparation was by multiplex PCR. Sequencing used an Illumina HiSeq 4000. CDR3 regions were amplified by Arm-PCR with iRepertoire HTBI primers to construct TCR beta libraries. The raw public data were reprocessed by TCRdb itself: fastp quality trimming at Q25, MiXCR clonotype calling, in-frame beta chains only. Each CDR3 protein gets just one entry, which takes the most common genes and DNA from the rows behind it. The sample table contains 440,000 or so distinct CDR3 sequences; only one count was recorded for 15% to 20% of them. The top ten hold approximately 12% of the sample. This sample's time point label indicates: newly diagnosed GD, antithyroid drugs for less than 3 months. For both TCR sequencing and RNA sequencing, RNA was extracted from PBMCs using TRIzol.

These records were also assigned to another study, of T cells in Graves' hyperthyroidism and ophthalmopathy.

The material sequenced was peripheral blood mononuclear cells (PBMCs), taken at new diagnosis, from a patient treated with antithyroid drugs. Every receptor here comes from a woman aged 30 to 39 with Graves disease. Donor details come from another sample of the same person, matched by shared clones.

This clonotype was counted many times. This chain's CDR3 is CASSLRRSRYNEQFF. The CDR3 DNA sequence: TGTGCCAGCAGTTTAAGGAGGAGTAGGTACAATGAGCAGTTCTTC. This chain links TRBV28 with TRBJ2-1; TRBD2 might be the D (5 bases). Germline loops: CDR1 MDHEN, CDR2 SYDVKM. Trimming stripped 2 bases from V and 4 bases from J, with 12 bases between. The CDR3 extends over 15 amino acids. Full variable domain (outside the CDR3, taken from reference TRBV28 and TRBJ2-1): DVKVTQSSRYLVKRTGEKVFLECVQDMDHENMFWYRQDPGLGLRLIYFSYDVKMKEKGDIPEGYSVSREKKERFSLILESASTNQTSMYLCASSLRRSRYNEQFFGPGTRLTVL.

The rearrangement uses TRBV10-3 and TRBJ1-2; D may be TRBD1 (6 bases). V shed 2 bases and J shed 6 bases, with 19 bases lying between them. The CDR3 is 16 amino acids. The V gene's germline CDR1 is ENHRY and CDR2 SYGVKD. CDR3 nucleotides: TGTGCCATCAGTGAGAGTTGGGGGGCGAAGGGGAATGGCTACACCTTC. Protein sequence: CAISESWGAKGNGYTF.